This is a list of T cell receptor beta chains from one sample in a study of T cells in Graves' hyperthyroidism and ophthalmopathy. Each CDR3 protein gets one entry after TCRdb re-called the multiplex PCR reads with MiXCR. The sample lists about 840,000 distinct CDR3 sequences, roughly 37% seen once, with about 8.9% in the top ten. Material for sequencing was blood. The source of these receptors is a man between 18 and 35 years old with Graves' hyperthyroidism. Each CDR3 is given with its conserved first and last residue. A D gene is named only where the DNA matches it firmly. A clone size is listed for some rows: how often the clone was seen (once, few, many), or a class if it is expanded.

>.|TRBJ2-7|TRBV15|many
CATSSRGSAYEQYF
TGTGCCACCAGCAGCAGGGGTAGTGCCTACGAGCAGTACTTC
>.|TRBJ2-7|TRBV5-8|many
CASSLAEGQGNRYF
TGTGCCAGCAGCTTGGCCGAGGGGCAGGGTAATCGGTACTTC
>.|TRBJ2-5|TRBV4-2|few
CASSQERSGTQYF
TGTGCCAGCAGCCAAGAGAGGTCGGGGACCCAGTACTTC
>.|TRBJ1-1|TRBV20-1|many
CSARVSDTEAFF
TGCAGTGCTAGAGTATCGGACACTGAAGCTTTCTTT
>.|TRBJ1-6|TRBV13|few
CASSSSFSPLHF
TGTGCCAGCAGCTCCAGTTTTTCACCCCTCCACTTT
>.|TRBJ1-2|TRBV6-1|few
CASSVRLSHYGYTF
TGTGCCAGCAGTGTAAGACTGTCCCACTATGGCTACACCTTC
>TRBD1|TRBJ1-3|TRBV25-1|many
CASSELGQAENTIYF
TGTGCCAGCAGTGAATTAGGACAGGCGGAAAACACCATATATTTT
>.|TRBJ2-7|TRBV24-1|many
CATSGVADPYEQYF
TGTGCCACCAGTGGGGTAGCGGACCCCTACGAGCAGTACTTC
>.|TRBJ2-7|TRBV5-1|few
CASSLGSATSYEQYF
TGCGCCAGCAGCTTGGGGTCGGCGACCTCCTACGAGCAGTACTTC
>TRBD1|TRBJ1-2|TRBV19|many
CASIAGQGRYGYTF
TGTGCCAGTATCGCGGGACAGGGACGGTATGGCTACACCTTC
>.|TRBJ2-7|TRBV7-9|.
CASSFDPSEPYEQYF
TGTGCCAGCAGTTTTGACCCTTCGGAACCTTACGAGCAGTACTTC
>.|TRBJ1-5|TRBV2|many
CASSQALGNQPQHF
TGTGCCAGCAGCCAGGCCCTGGGGAATCAGCCCCAGCATTTT
>TRBD1|TRBJ1-4|TRBV5-6|.
CASSLGGQEKLFF
TGTGCCAGCAGCTTGGGGGGACAGGAGAAACTGTTTTTT
>.|TRBJ2-7|TRBV12-3/TRBV12-4|few
CASSHRTLSYEQYF
TGTGCCAGCAGTCACAGGACTCTTTCCTACGAGCAGTACTTC
>TRBD2|TRBJ2-2|TRBV2|many
CASTGGNTGELFF
TGTGCCAGCACGGGAGGGAACACCGGGGAGCTGTTTTTT
>TRBD1|TRBJ1-6|TRBV20-1|.
CSARLTGVGGSPLHF
TGCAGTGCTAGACTGACAGGGGTAGGAGGATCACCCCTCCACTTT
>.|TRBJ1-1|TRBV9|few
CASSGTGQGVGTSTEAFF
TGTGCCAGCAGCGGCACGGGGCAGGGCGTAGGAACAAGCACTGAAGCTTTCTTT
>TRBD1|TRBJ2-5|TRBV18|.
CASSPDRGLQETQYF
TGTGCCAGCTCACCGGACAGGGGGCTGCAAGAGACCCAGTACTTC
>.|TRBJ2-7|TRBV7-8|.
CASSSDYRGDEQYF
TGTGCCAGCAGCAGTGATTACCGGGGAGACGAGCAGTACTTC
>.|TRBJ2-2|TRBV2|.
CASQEWGAGPNTGELFF
TGTGCCAGCCAAGAGTGGGGTGCAGGACCGAACACCGGGGAGCTGTTTTTT
>.|TRBJ2-7|TRBV7-9|.
CASSLGWDGEFYEQYF
TGTGCCAGCAGCTTAGGATGGGACGGTGAGTTCTACGAGCAGTACTTC
>.|TRBJ2-1|TRBV29-1|.
CSVSGSEQFF
TGCAGCGTTTCGGGGTCTGAGCAGTTCTTC
>.|TRBJ1-2|TRBV7-6|.
CASSLGPGKKANYGYTF
TGTGCCAGCAGCTTGGGCCCCGGGAAAAAAGCTAACTATGGCTACACCTTC
>.|TRBJ2-7|TRBV29-1|few
CSGSAAVEQYF
TGCAGCGGATCAGCGGCCGTCGAGCAGTACTTC
>.|TRBJ1-6|TRBV6-5|many
CASSSGVDSPLHF
TGTGCCAGCAGTTCCGGCGTGGATTCACCCCTCCACTTT
>.|TRBJ1-3|TRBV6-5|.
CASSEFTDHFSGNTIYF
TGTGCCAGCAGTGAATTCACGGACCACTTCTCTGGAAACACCATATATTTT
>.|TRBJ1-6|TRBV20-1|few
CSANPGVNNSPLHF
TGCAGTGCTAACCCAGGGGTAAATAATTCACCCCTCCACTTT
>.|TRBJ2-5|TRBV6-1|.
CASRFARGWETQYF
TGTGCCAGCAGGTTTGCTCGGGGATGGGAGACCCAGTACTTC
>.|TRBJ1-3|TRBV12-3/TRBV12-4|.
CASSSRGLGNTIYF
TGTGCCAGCAGTTCCCGGGGGCTCGGAAACACCATATATTTT
>TRBD1|TRBJ2-7|TRBV7-2|few
CASSPPQTGDFYEQYF
TGTGCCAGCAGCCCTCCCCAGACAGGGGATTTCTACGAGCAGTACTTC
>TRBD1|TRBJ1-6|TRBV29-1|.
CSVGAGGLLHF
TGCAGCGTTGGGGCAGGGGGCTTACTCCACTTT
>.|TRBJ1-3|TRBV20-1|.
CSASLGVGNTIYF
TGCAGTGCTAGCTTGGGGGTTGGAAACACCATATATTTT
>TRBD2|TRBJ2-5|TRBV7-8|many
CASSTSRLAGVETQYF
TGTGCCAGCAGCACCTCTCGACTAGCGGGAGTGGAGACCCAGTACTTC
>TRBD1|TRBJ1-1|TRBV29-1|.
CSGMGQGNTEAFF
TGCAGCGGAATGGGACAGGGGAACACTGAAGCTTTCTTT
>TRBD1|TRBJ2-7|TRBV9|many
CASSGTESSYEQYF
TGTGCCAGCTCCGGGACAGAGAGCTCCTACGAGCAGTACTTC
>TRBD2|TRBJ2-2|TRBV7-8|.
CASTGSGGVTGELFF
TGTGCCAGCACGGGGAGCGGGGGCGTCACCGGGGAGCTGTTTTTT
>TRBD1|TRBJ2-6|TRBV6-1|.
CASSRAGGNVLTF
TGTGCCAGCAGTCGGGCAGGGGGCAACGTCCTGACTTTC
>TRBD2|TRBJ2-7|TRBV7-9|.
CASSWTSGSPYEQYF
TGTGCCAGCAGCTGGACTAGCGGGAGCCCCTACGAGCAGTACTTC
>TRBD1|TRBJ2-7|TRBV9|many
CASSPRGAGGQYF
TGTGCCAGCAGCCCACGAGGCGCAGGGGGGCAGTACTTC
>.|TRBJ1-4|TRBV6-5|.
CASSYSSPGEKLFF
TGCGCCAGCAGTTACTCGAGCCCAGGGGAAAAACTGTTTTTT
>TRBD1|TRBJ1-5|TRBV7-9|few
CASSLARTGFNQPQHF
TGTGCCAGCAGCTTAGCCCGGACAGGGTTCAATCAGCCCCAGCATTTT
>.|TRBJ2-5|TRBV7-2|.
CASSYTRVGGETQYF
TGTGCCAGCAGTTACACCCGGGTTGGAGGGGAGACCCAGTACTTC
>TRBD2|TRBJ2-7|TRBV7-9|many
CASSLPSGGYEQYF
TGTGCCAGCAGCTTACCTAGCGGGGGCTACGAGCAGTACTTC
>.|TRBJ1-3|TRBV6-5|.
CASSTPGTGENTIYF
TGTGCCAGCAGTACCCCCGGGACCGGGGAAAACACCATATATTTT
>.|TRBJ1-4|TRBV7-9|few
CASSLEATEYEKLFF
TGTGCCAGCAGCTTAGAAGCTACAGAATATGAAAAACTGTTTTTT
>.|TRBJ2-7|TRBV20-1|few
CSARELNYEQYF
TGCAGTGCTAGGGAACTGAACTACGAGCAGTACTTC
>TRBD2|TRBJ2-7|TRBV10-3|many
CATDTSGATYEQYF
TGTGCCACCGATACTAGCGGGGCCACCTACGAGCAGTACTTC
>.|TRBJ1-3|TRBV15|.
CATSRGSGNTIYF
TGTGCCACCAGCAGAGGGTCGGGGAACACCATATATTTT